Listed below are T cell receptor beta chains from one sample, sequenced in a study of blood T cells in healthy people across ages. TCRdb re-analysed the 5' RACE reads in MiXCR, keeping a single row per CDR3 protein. The sample consists of some 930,000 distinct CDR3 sequences, 25% to 30% of them appearing once. These records were also assigned to another study, of T cells of mothers and their children.

The specimen was blood. The receptor source for this set is a woman aged 40-49 years in good health. Both conserved end residues are part of each CDR3. A D gene is named only where the DNA matches it firmly. Clone size appears in some rows only: once, few, many, or a class for an expanded clone.

TRBD2,.,TRBJ2-7,TRBV4-1,TGCGCCAGCAGCCAGATGCCGGGACTAGCTATCCACGAGCAGTACTTC,CASSQMPGLAIHEQYF
.,.,TRBJ1-5,TRBV4-1,TGCGCCAGCAGCCAAGCCTCCGGGCAGGGCGCTGGGAGCAATCAGCCCCAGCATTTT,CASSQASGQGAGSNQPQHF
TRBD1,many,TRBJ1-2,TRBV20-1,TGCAGTGCTCCCGAGGCCCGGGACAGTATTTCCTATGGCTACACCTTC,CSAPEARDSISYGYTF
TRBD1,.,TRBJ2-5,TRBV28,TGTGCCAGCCGGGGGACAGGGGGCTTAGCGGAGACCCAGTACTTC,CASRGTGGLAETQYF
TRBD1,.,TRBJ1-1,TRBV6-1,TGTGCCAGCAAAAGACGGACAGGAGGGCCTACCAACGCTGAAGCTTTCTTT,CASKRRTGGPTNAEAFF
.,.,TRBJ1-1,TRBV5-1,TGCGCCAGCAGCTTGGATCCCGGGGGCGCGTTTGAAGCTTTCTTT,CASSLDPGGAFEAFF
.,.,TRBJ2-7,TRBV6-2/TRBV6-3,TGTGCCAGCGGATCGACAGGACCGTCCTACGAGCAGTACTTC,CASGSTGPSYEQYF
TRBD1,many,TRBJ2-1,TRBV12-3/TRBV12-4,TGTGCCAGCAGTTCAGGGACAGGGGGCTTAGGTGAGCAGTTCTTC,CASSSGTGGLGEQFF
.,.,TRBJ1-1,TRBV19,TGTGCCGCGTCATTTGCAGCGAACACTGAAGCTTTCTTT,CAASFAANTEAFF
.,.,TRBJ1-1,TRBV29-1,TGCAGCGTTGAAGACCGGGGCAAGAGCACTGAAGCTTTCTTT,CSVEDRGKSTEAFF
.,many,TRBJ1-1,TRBV10-3,TGTGCCGTCGGCCCAGGGCTCATGAACACTGAAGCTTTCTTT,CAVGPGLMNTEAFF
.,.,TRBJ2-7,TRBV12-3/TRBV12-4,TGTACCAGCAGTTTAGACAGCTCCTACGAGCAGTACTTC,CTSSLDSSYEQYF
.,few,TRBJ2-7,TRBV6-1,TGTGCCAGCACTGGGGGGCACGAGCAGTACTTC,CASTGGHEQYF
.,.,TRBJ2-7,TRBV5-1,TGCGCCAGCAGCTTGGGATCGGATGGGGACGAGCAGTACTTC,CASSLGSDGDEQYF
.,.,TRBJ2-1,TRBV9,TGTGCCAGCAGCGTAGGCGGGGCTGTTCAATACAATGAGCAGTTCTTC,CASSVGGAVQYNEQFF
.,.,TRBJ2-3,TRBV12-3/TRBV12-4,TGTGCCAGCAGTTTATGGGTCGATACGCAGTATTTT,CASSLWVDTQYF
TRBD1,.,TRBJ1-1,TRBV3-1,TGTGCCAGCAGCCCGGACAGGCCTGAAGCTTTCTTT,CASSPDRPEAFF
.,few,TRBJ1-6,TRBV27,TGTGCCAGCAGTTTAATTCGGCTGAATAATTCACCCCTCCACTTT,CASSLIRLNNSPLHF
.,.,TRBJ1-5,TRBV7-9,TGTGCCAGCAGCTTAGGGACAGCGAGTTTATTCAATCAGCCCCAGCATTTT,CASSLGTASLFNQPQHF
.,few,TRBJ2-1,TRBV6-6,TGTGCCAGCGGACTAATCAGGAATGAGCAGTTCTTC,CASGLIRNEQFF
TRBD1,many,TRBJ2-5,TRBV6-1,TGTGCCAGCAATGGACAGGGGGGGGAGACCCAGTACTTC,CASNGQGGETQYF
.,.,TRBJ1-4,TRBV20-1,TGCAGTGCAAGCCAGGGGCCCCTCATCACAACTAATGAAAAACTGTTTTTT,CSASQGPLITTNEKLFF
.,many,TRBJ1-2,TRBV28,TGTGCCAGCAGTCCGCCTGAGGTGGGGCTGCGCGGCTACACCTTC,CASSPPEVGLRGYTF
TRBD2,few,TRBJ2-3,TRBV9,TGTGCCAGCAGCACAAGTCCCCTAGCGGGGGGCCTAGATACGCAGTATTTT,CASSTSPLAGGLDTQYF
TRBD2,many,TRBJ2-1,TRBV10-3,TGTGCCATCGGCAGGCTAGCGGGGGCCAACAATGAGCAGTTCTTC,CAIGRLAGANNEQFF
.,few,TRBJ1-1,TRBV7-9,TGTGCCAGCAGCTCATTGACCGTCCGGAACACTGAAGCTTTCTTT,CASSSLTVRNTEAFF
.,few,TRBJ2-4,TRBV29-1,TGCAGCGTCAGACAGGGAGGAAACATTCAGTACTTC,CSVRQGGNIQYF
TRBD1,many,TRBJ2-5,TRBV7-2,TGTGCCAGCAGCTTAGAACAGGGGCGAGGAGAGACCCAGTACTTC,CASSLEQGRGETQYF
.,many,TRBJ2-5,TRBV7-3,TGTGCCAGCAGCTTACGCCCGGGTGGGGCCGGCGAGGAGACCCAGTACTTC,CASSLRPGGAGEETQYF
TRBD2,.,TRBJ2-5,TRBV28,TGTGCCAGCAGTTTAGCGCGGGAGGGCGAAAAGACCCAGTACTTC,CASSLAREGEKTQYF
.,.,TRBJ2-4,TRBV13,TGTGCCAGCAGCCCGGACCAGATAAAAAACATTCAGTACTTC,CASSPDQIKNIQYF
.,.,TRBJ1-5,TRBV7-2,TGTGCCAGCAGCTTAGCGTCGGGGTATAGCAATCAGCCCCAGCATTTT,CASSLASGYSNQPQHF
TRBD1,few,TRBJ2-1,TRBV7-2,TGTGCCAGCAGCCCACTCGGGACAGGCTCCTACAATGAGCAGTTCTTC,CASSPLGTGSYNEQFF
.,many,TRBJ1-2,TRBV12-3/TRBV12-4,TGTGCCAGCAGCCGGGTCGGGGGGGGGAGAGGCTACACCTTC,CASSRVGGGRGYTF
.,many,TRBJ2-4,TRBV7-2,TGTGCCAGCAGCCCTAGCAGTTCTCAAGCCAAAAACATTCAGTACTTC,CASSPSSSQAKNIQYF
.,few,TRBJ1-2,TRBV25-1,TGTGCCAGCAGTGAACACAGGGAAGGCTACACCTTC,CASSEHREGYTF
TRBD2,many,TRBJ2-5,TRBV4-1,TGCGCCAGCAGCCGTCGGGGGGGCGAAGAGACCCAGTACTTC,CASSRRGGEETQYF
.,few,TRBJ1-5,TRBV5-1,TGCGCCAGCAGCCAGGACGTGGATCAGCCCCAGCATTTT,CASSQDVDQPQHF
.,.,TRBJ2-5,TRBV11-2,TGTGCCAGCAGCTTAGACCCATCAATAGAGACCCAGTACTTC,CASSLDPSIETQYF
.,many,TRBJ2-5,TRBV29-1,TGCAGCGTTGATCTCCTCAACCAGCTCGAAGAGACCCAGTACTTC,CSVDLLNQLEETQYF
TRBD1,.,TRBJ2-2,TRBV6-2/TRBV6-3,TGTGCCAGCAGTCGGGACAGGGCGAGTTCCGGGGAGCTGTTTTTT,CASSRDRASSGELFF
.,few,TRBJ2-1,TRBV2,TGTGCCAGCAGCCTGAGGCCTGTGGATGAGCAGTTCTTC,CASSLRPVDEQFF
.,.,TRBJ2-7,TRBV25-1,TGTGCCAGCAGTAGGCGGGAAGGCTCCTACAATGAGCAGTACTTC,CASSRREGSYNEQYF
.,.,TRBJ1-4,TRBV20-1,TGCAGTGCTAGAGCCGATAATGAAAAACTGTTTTTT,CSARADNEKLFF
TRBD2,few,TRBJ2-2,TRBV6-4,TGTGCCAGCAGTGCGGGGAGGGACACCGGGGAGCTGTTTTTT,CASSAGRDTGELFF
.,few,TRBJ1-2,TRBV28,TGTGCCAGCAGTTATCCCTTAGGAGGAGGGCATCACTATGGCTACACCTTC,CASSYPLGGGHHYGYTF
.,many,TRBJ2-3,TRBV2,TGTGCCAGCAGTGAGGGCGTCGGCACAGATACGCAGTATTTT,CASSEGVGTDTQYF
TRBD1,few,TRBJ2-1,TRBV20-1,TGCAGTGGGGGGGACAGGTACTACAATGAGCAGTTCTTC,CSGGDRYYNEQFF
.,many,TRBJ1-2,TRBV19,TGTGCCAGTAGTGGACAAATCGATGGCTACACCTTC,CASSGQIDGYTF
TRBD2,.,TRBJ2-7,TRBV5-1,TGCGCCAGCAGCTTGGGGACTAGCCTGCGAGAGCAGTACTTC,CASSLGTSLREQYF
TRBD1,many,TRBJ2-7,TRBV9,TGTGCTAGCAGCGTAGGTGGGACAGGTAACTACGAGCAGTACTTC,CASSVGGTGNYEQYF